Below, 27 T cell receptor beta chains from the same sample are listed, as sequenced in a study of PD-L1 blockade in urothelial cancer. The time point: pretreatment peripheral blood. The table came from immunoSEQ multiplex PCR; TCRdb's copy has only in-frame clones and leaves some out. The data show tens of thousands of clones, roughly 80% seen once. The sequences come from PBMCs, collected around atezolizumab (anti-PD-L1) treatment. The receptors here all came from a man aged 45 to 65 with urothelial cancer.

This sequence joins TRBV5-1 and TRBJ2-1; 7 bases are shared with TRBD1. Trimming removed 3 bases from V and 13 bases from J; junction bases left unmatched: 7. The germline gives CDR1 SGHRS, CDR2 YFSETQ. The CDR3 extends over 12 amino acids. The CDR3 loop reads CASSSNRGGQFF. DNA for the CDR3: TGCGCCAGCAGCTCAAACAGGGGCGGTCAGTTCTTC.

This clone was recorded a few times. The rearrangement joins TRBV2 to TRBJ1-1; D uncertain. CDR1 is SNHLY and CDR2 is FYNNEI in the germline V gene. Trimming left V 4 bases short and J 5 bases short, with 11 bases between. This CDR3 comprises 13 residues. The CDR3 nucleotides are TGTGCCAGCAGTGGGTTGGGGAGGACTGAAGCTTTCTTT. This encodes CASSGLGRTEAFF.

The chain employs TRBV5-1 and TRBJ1-5, with D perhaps TRBD1 (5 bases). Looked up from germline, CDR1 is SGHRS and CDR2 is YFSETQ. Trimming took off 0 bases at V and 6 bases at J, with 13 bases between the two ends. The CDR3 is 15 residues long. The CDR3 DNA reads as TGCGCCAGCAGCTTGGCCGGGGGGACTTTTCAGCCCCAGCATTTT. Translating gives CASSLAGGTFQPQHF.

The chain joins TRBV11-2 to TRBJ2-3; no definite D call. CDR3 size: 15 residues. Between the trimmed V and J ends, which lost 0 bases and 2 bases, there was a span of 9 bases. CDR1 SGHAT and CDR2 FQNNGV come from the germline V gene. CDR3 residues: CASSLDPRFTDTQYF. The CDR3 coding sequence is TGTGCCAGCAGCTTAGATCCTAGGTTCACAGATACGCAGTATTTT.

V and J are TRBV25-1 and TRBJ1-2, with 11 bases matching TRBD1. CDR1 is MGHDK and CDR2 is SYGVNS in the germline V gene. CDR3 length equals 16 residues. J lost 2 bases, V lost 8 bases, and 10 bases had no gene match. For the CDR3, the DNA is TGTGCCAGCCGTAACCCCGGGACAGGGGGAAACTATGGCTACACCTTC. It codes for CASRNPGTGGNYGYTF.

This chain connects TRBV30 to TRBJ2-2; tentative D call: TRBD2 (6 bases). Trimming cost V 5 bases and J 0 bases, with 13 bases left between them. Germline CDR1 GTSNPN, CDR2 SVGIG (reference sequence). The CDR3 runs 15 residues. CDR3 nucleotides: TGTGCCTGGGGAGGGAGTAACACGAACACCGGGGAGCTGTTTTTT. Its translation: CAWGGSNTNTGELFF.

The chain combines TRBV6-5 with TRBJ2-3; D call uncertain. With 0 bases removed from V and 2 bases from J, the gap between germline ends came to 12 bases. The CDR3 contains 16 residues. In germline, CDR1 is MNHEY, CDR2 SVGAGI. The CDR3 coding sequence is TGTGCCAGCAGTTACTCTTCGGTATTTTCCACAGATACGCAGTATTTT. Protein product: CASSYSSVFSTDTQYF.

The gene calls are TRBV29-1 and TRBJ2-7; 7 bases agree with TRBD1. The germline V gene has CDR1 SQVTM and CDR2 ANQGSEA. Losses at the gene ends were 4 bases for V and 7 bases for J; bases not matched to a gene: 10. This CDR3 region has 13 residues. Here the CDR3 reads CSVAGTEAREQYF. The CDR3 DNA sequence: TGCAGCGTTGCCGGGACAGAAGCTAGAGAGCAGTACTTC.

The chain employs TRBV7-2 and TRBJ1-2; TRBD1 might be the D (5 bases). This CDR3 is 14 amino acids long. The ends were cut back, 4 bases at V and 7 bases at J, with 16 bases in the middle. Germline V CDR1 and CDR2: SGHTA, FQGNSA. CDR3 amino acids: CASSSIKGVGGYTF. The CDR3 coding sequence is TGTGCCAGCAGCTCTATCAAAGGGGTCGGTGGCTACACCTTC.

This clone has more than one count but fewer than ten. V and J are TRBV2 and TRBJ1-1; 7 nucleotides align to TRBD1. The CDR3 has 13 amino acids. The germline CDR1 and CDR2 sequences are SNHLY and FYNNEI. Losses at the gene ends were 6 bases for V and 5 bases for J; bases not matched to a gene: 6. The CDR3 bases are TGTGCCAGCAGGGTGGACAGGCAAACTGAAGCTTTCTTT. Translation: CASRVDRQTEAFF.

The CDR3 spells CASSEGDRVYSPLHF. CDR3 DNA sequence: TGTGCCAGCAGTGAAGGGGACAGGGTATATTCACCCCTCCACTTT. V gene TRBV25-1 combines with J gene TRBJ1-6, with 9 bases identical to TRBD1. This CDR3 has 15 amino acids. V gave up 2 bases and J gave up 8 bases; unmatched junction bases: 4. The germline gives CDR1 MGHDK, CDR2 SYGVNS. The full variable domain, rest sourced from reference TRBV25-1 and TRBJ1-6, is EADIYQTPRYLVIGTGKKITLECSQTMGHDKMYWYQQDPGMELHLIHYSYGVNSTEKGDLSSESTVSRIRTEHFPLTLESARPSHTSQYLCASSEGDRVYSPLHFGNGTRLTVT.

This clone was detected once. The V gene is TRBV4-3, the J gene TRBJ1-2, with a weak D call TRBD1 (6 bases). CDR3 length equals 15 residues. CDR1 is LGHNA, CDR2 YSLEER, per germline. V was cut by 4 bases and J by 6 bases, with 18 bases left in between. The CDR3 is CASSPEGGGGDGYTF. Here the CDR3 DNA reads TGCGCCAGCAGCCCTGAGGGGGGGGGCGGAGATGGCTACACCTTC.

This sequence joins TRBV11-2 and TRBJ1-1, with D possibly matching TRBD1 (5 bases). Per germline, CDR1 SGHAT and CDR2 FQNNGV. The ends were cut back, 4 bases at V and 8 bases at J, with 8 bases in the middle. The CDR3 extends over 11 amino acids. This CDR3 reads CASSSTVEAFF. CDR3 in DNA: TGTGCCAGCAGCTCGACAGTGGAAGCTTTCTTT.

The chain is built from TRBV7-6 and TRBJ1-6; D gene ambiguous. The CDR3 totals 16 residues. Germline CDR1 SGHVS, CDR2 FNYEAQ. Trimming removed 2 bases from V and 0 bases from J, with 8 bases in between. CDR3 in DNA: TGTGCCAGCAGCTTAACGGTTCTCTCCTATAATTCACCCCTCCACTTT. Encoded protein: CASSLTVLSYNSPLHF.

The rearrangement links TRBV5-1 to TRBJ1-1; the match to TRBD1 covers 11 bases. The ends lost 4 bases at V and 5 bases at J; junction bases unmatched: 7. The CDR3 contains 15 residues. Germline CDR1 SGHRS, CDR2 YFSETQ. CDR3 nucleotide sequence: TGCGCCAGCAGCCGGACAGGGGGCGCTTGGACTGAAGCTTTCTTT. It translates to CASSRTGGAWTEAFF.

The V call is TRBV27, the J call TRBJ1-5; D may be TRBD1 (6 bases). Germline CDR1 MNHEY, CDR2 SMNVEV (reference sequence). The ends were cut back, 6 bases at V and 3 bases at J, with 15 bases in the middle. This CDR3 region has 15 residues. The CDR3: CASRPGALVNQPQHF. Written as DNA, the CDR3 is TGTGCCAGCAGGCCAGGGGCATTGGTCAATCAGCCCCAGCATTTT.

This clone was picked up one time. The chain is built from TRBV5-1 and TRBJ2-7; the D is unclear. Germline CDR1 reads SGHRS; CDR2 reads YFSETQ. The CDR3 extends over 18 amino acids. V lost 4 bases and J lost 0, with 23 bases in between. In DNA, the CDR3 is TGCGCCAGCAGCCTGGATCTCACTACCCCGCAATTCTCCTACGAGCAGTACTTC. Its protein product is CASSLDLTTPQFSYEQYF.

Written as DNA, the CDR3 is TGTGCCAGCAGTGGGACGAAAGGACAGAGGCACACAGATACGCAGTATTTT. Amino acids: CASSGTKGQRHTDTQYF. The chain links TRBV25-1 to TRBJ2-3; D is perhaps TRBD1 (6 bases). The CDR3 is 17 residues long. V was pared by 4 bases and J by 2 bases, with 19 bases between. Per germline, CDR1 MGHDK and CDR2 SYGVNS.

The V and J genes are TRBV7-3 and TRBJ1-4; weak D call: TRBD1 (6 bases). Germline V gives CDR1 SGHTA, CDR2 FQGTGA. The ends were cut back, 6 bases at V and 8 bases at J, with 19 bases in the middle. The CDR3 extends over 15 amino acids. DNA of the CDR3: TGTGCCAGCAGGATTGGGGGGGCGTATCGGGAAAAACTGTTTTTT. It codes for CASRIGGAYREKLFF.

The chain joins TRBV9 to TRBJ2-5; TRBD1 is a possible D gene (6 bases). The last part of the DNA fits TRBJ2-7 better; the J call may be wrong. Germline CDR1 SGDLS, CDR2 YYNGEE. The CDR3 consists of 12 residues. CDR3 nucleotide sequence: TGTGCCAGCAGCGTAGGAGGGGGCGAGCAGTACTTC. This translates into CASSVGGGEQYF.

The chain combines TRBV28 with TRBJ2-1; 9 nucleotides align to TRBD1. Germline loops: CDR1 MDHEN, CDR2 SYDVKM. J gave up 5 bases and V 6 bases, and 11 bases lay outside the gene matches. This CDR3 contains 16 residues. The CDR3 loop reads CASSREGQGLNNEQFF. CDR3 DNA: TGTGCCAGCAGCCGCGAGGGACAGGGACTCAACAATGAGCAGTTCTTC.

This chain links TRBV30 with TRBJ1-4; 8 bases are a match to TRBD1. Germline lookup yields CDR1 GTSNPN and CDR2 SVGIG (reference sequence). This CDR3 spans 13 amino acids. J lost 7 bases, V lost 3 bases, and 4 bases had no gene match. This CDR3 is CAWRKQGVEKLFF. The CDR3 DNA is TGTGCCTGGAGAAAACAGGGGGTTGAAAAACTGTTTTTT.

This rearrangement joins TRBV2 to TRBJ2-1; no reliable D call. V was trimmed by 1 base and J by 3 bases, leaving 10 bases between them. CDR1 and CDR2 from the germline V gene are SNHLY and FYNNEI. The CDR3 consists of 15 residues. CDR3 residues: CASSEEERYYNEQFF. CDR3 DNA: TGTGCCAGCAGTGAAGAGGAGCGCTACTACAATGAGCAGTTCTTC. Together with reference TRBV2 and TRBJ2-1, the CDR3 gives the full variable domain: EPEVTQTPSHQVTQMGQEVILRCVPISNHLYFYWYRQILGQKVEFLVSFYNNEISEKSEIFDDQFSVERPDGSNFTLKIRSTKLEDSAMYFCASSEEERYYNEQFFGPGTRLTVL.

V and J are TRBV6-5 and TRBJ2-5; 7 positions agree with TRBD1. The CDR3 is 13 amino acids. The germline V gene encodes CDR1 MNHEY and CDR2 SVGAGI. Trimming at V came to 6 bases and at J to 5 bases, leaving 6 bases not matched to a gene. The CDR3 DNA sequence: TGTGCCAGCAGCCGACAGGGTAGCGAGACCCAGTACTTC. It is translated as CASSRQGSETQYF.

The chain joins TRBV25-1 to TRBJ2-7, with 8 positions matching TRBD1. The CDR3 has 18 amino acids. V lost 5 bases, J lost 4 bases, and 19 bases stayed unmatched. Germline-derived CDR1 and CDR2 are MGHDK and SYGVNS. CDR3 protein: CASSFSAAGTGPIYEQYF. The CDR3 nucleotides read TGTGCCAGCAGTTTTTCCGCCGCCGGGACAGGTCCTATTTACGAGCAGTACTTC.

The rearrangement uses TRBV7-3 and TRBJ2-1, with TRBD2 identical over 7 bases. The germline CDR1 and CDR2 sequences are SGHTA and FQGTGA. Losses at the gene ends were 6 bases for V and 6 bases for J; bases not matched to a gene: 8. This CDR3 region has 14 residues. The CDR3 DNA is TGTGCCAGCAGTCGGGGGGTTGGGGGCAATGAGCAGTTCTTC. Its translation: CASSRGVGGNEQFF.

The J gene is TRBJ2-7, the V gene TRBV5-6, with 14 bases that match TRBD2. The junction had 7 bases not matched to a gene; V was cut back by 4 bases and J by 10 bases. Germline V CDR1 and CDR2: SGHDT, YYEEEE. CDR3 length equals 14 residues. As DNA, the CDR3 is TGTGCCAGCAGCACAGGACTAGCGGGAGGACCCCAGTACTTC. This gives the protein CASSTGLAGGPQYF.